Listed below are T cell receptor beta chains from one sample, sequenced in a study of shared clonotypes between healthy human individuals. This table comes from immunoSEQ multiplex PCR, and its TCRdb copy is limited to in-frame clones, with some not included. The sample lists 550,000 to 800,000 clones; about 90% were seen once. Sequencing was carried out using memory CD8+ T cells from PBMCs. Receptors originate from a man aged 18-30 years in good health. Some clones in this sample may be carry-over from other donors' samples. Each CDR3 is given with its conserved first and last residue. Each record gives: D gene, clone size, V gene, J gene, CDR3 length, CDR3 DNA, CDR3 protein. The D gene is left open where the match is weak. Clone size is given for some rows only: seen once, a few or many times, or a class if the clone is expanded.

>TRBD1|NA|TRBV10-2|TRBJ2-3|15
TGCGCCAGCATCGGGACAGGGGATACGACAGATACGCAGTATTTT
CASIGTGDTTDTQYF
>NA|NA|TRBV9|TRBJ1-4|15
TGTGCCAGCAGCCGATCAGGAGGGGCCCGCGAAAAACTGTTTTTT
CASSRSGGAREKLFF
>TRBD2|NA|TRBV5-1|TRBJ2-1|16
TGCGCCAGCAGCTTGGTCTGTTTAGCGGGGTACAATGAGCAGTTCTTC
CASSLVCLAGYNEQFF
>NA|NA|TRBV11-2|TRBJ2-5|14
TGTGCCAGCAGCGACACAGGGTGGGGAAAGACCCAGTACTTC
CASSDTGWGKTQYF
>NA|NA|TRBV14|TRBJ2-3|15
TGTGCCAGCAGCAAGTACTTGGTGAGCACAGATACGCAGTATTTT
CASSKYLVSTDTQYF
>NA|NA|TRBV28|TRBJ1-5|14
TGTGCCAGCAGTCCCATTGGGGGACTGCAGCCCCAGCATTTT
CASSPIGGLQPQHF
>NA|NA|TRBV28|TRBJ2-1|13
TGTGCCAGCAGGGGACCCGACTACAATGAGCAGTTCTTC
CASRGPDYNEQFF
>TRBD1|NA|TRBV6-6|TRBJ1-5|13
TGTGCCAGCACGACAGGGGCAAAGCCGCCCCAGCATTTT
CASTTGAKPPQHF
>NA|NA|TRBV7-9|TRBJ2-4|17
TGTGCCAGTTGTAAAAAGTGGGGGGAACTAGCCAAAAACATTCAGTACTTC
CASCKKWGELAKNIQYF
>TRBD2|NA|TRBV7-8|TRBJ2-2|16
TGTGCCAGCAGCCCAAGACTAGCGGGAGACACCGGGGAGCTGTTTTTT
CASSPRLAGDTGELFF
>NA|NA|TRBV19|TRBJ1-1|16
TGTGCCAGTAGTATCGGTAGGGGCGTACAGAGATCTGAAGCTTTCTTT
CASSIGRGVQRSEAFF
>TRBD2|NA|TRBV28|TRBJ2-5|15
TGTGCCAGCAGTTTGCCGACTAGCCCCCAAGAGACCCAGTACTTC
CASSLPTSPQETQYF
>TRBD2|NA|TRBV30|TRBJ2-7|17
TGTGCCTGGTCAGGACTAGCGGGAGGCCAAACCTGGAGCGAGCAGTACTTC
CAWSGLAGGQTWSEQYF
>NA|once|TRBV30|TRBJ2-7|13
TGTGCCTTAAACAGGGTGGGTCTCTACGAGCAGTACTTC
CALNRVGLYEQYF
>NA|NA|TRBV14|TRBJ1-1|19
TGTGCCAGCAGCCAAGGGAGCGGGGGCCCCGTAATTGAGAACACTGAAGCTTTCTTT
CASSQGSGGPVIENTEAFF
>NA|NA|TRBV7-4|TRBJ1-5|15
TGTGCCAGCAGCTTCGCCAGAGATAGCAATCAGCCCCAGCATTTT
CASSFARDSNQPQHF
>TRBD1|NA|TRBV7-9|TRBJ1-2|16
TGTGCCAGCAGCCCCCCGGGGGGACAGACCAACTATGGCTACACCTTC
CASSPPGGQTNYGYTF
>TRBD1|NA|TRBV9|TRBJ1-2|14
TGTGCCAGCAGTCTCAAGGACAGGGTCGAAGGCTACACCTTC
CASSLKDRVEGYTF
>NA|NA|TRBV5-1|TRBJ2-1|13
TGCGCCACCAGAGCGGAGGCCTACAATGAGCAGTTCTTC
CATRAEAYNEQFF
>NA|NA|TRBV28|TRBJ1-2|15
TGTGCCAGCAGCCACGGGTTTTTAGCTAACTATGGCTACACCTTC
CASSHGFLANYGYTF
>TRBD1|NA|TRBV5-3|TRBJ2-7|15
TGTGCCAGAAGGGTACAGGGGGGCCGCTCCTACGAGCAGTACTTC
CARRVQGGRSYEQYF
>NA|NA|TRBV28|TRBJ2-1|13
TGTGCCAGCACCAGGGTTGCCTACAATGAGCAGTTCTTC
CASTRVAYNEQFF
>NA|NA|TRBV7-6|TRBJ2-5|13
TGTGCCAGCAGCTTGGGCCGCGGGGAGACCCAGTACTTC
CASSLGRGETQYF
>NA|NA|TRBV6-5|TRBJ1-5|13
TGTGCCAGCAGTTACGGCAGCAATCAGCCCCAGCATTTT
CASSYGSNQPQHF
>NA|NA|TRBV27|TRBJ2-3|12
TGTGCCAGCAGTCAGGGGTTATTTACGCAGTATTTT
CASSQGLFTQYF
>NA|NA|TRBV14|TRBJ2-7|15
TGTGCCAGCAGCCAAGTGACAGTAATACCATCCGAGCAGTACTTC
CASSQVTVIPSEQYF
>TRBD2|NA|TRBV5-1|TRBJ2-3|17
TGCGCCAGCAGCTTGAGTGGACTAGCGGGACACACAGATACGCAGTATTTT
CASSLSGLAGHTDTQYF
>NA|NA|TRBV7-8|TRBJ2-7|14
TGTGCCAGCAGCTTAATGATTTCTTTGCACGAGCAGTACTTC
CASSLMISLHEQYF
>TRBD1|NA|TRBV6-1|TRBJ2-1|16
TGTGCCAGCAGTGACCCCGGGACAGGGGGCGACAATGAGCAGTTCTTC
CASSDPGTGGDNEQFF
>NA|NA|TRBV5-4|TRBJ2-1|15
TGTGCCAGCACCCCTCGGAGCGGTTTATACAATGAGCAGTTCTTC
CASTPRSGLYNEQFF
>TRBD2|once|TRBV11-2|TRBJ2-7|15
TGTGCCAGCCGCCTCGGACTAGTTTCTCCCTACGAGCAGTACTTC
CASRLGLVSPYEQYF
>TRBD2|NA|TRBV2|TRBJ2-1|18
TGTGCCAGCAGTGAGAAGGGTAGCGGGAGGGGAAAAAACAATGAGCAGTTCTTC
CASSEKGSGRGKNNEQFF
>NA|NA|TRBV27|TRBJ1-2|14
TGTGCCAGCAGTTCAACGGTCTATAGTAGAGGCTACACCTTC
CASSSTVYSRGYTF
>NA|NA|TRBV27|TRBJ2-7|14
TGTGCCAGCAGTCCTCACCCCGAGGGGGACGAGCAGTACTTC
CASSPHPEGDEQYF
>NA|NA|TRBV6-5|TRBJ1-1|13
TGTGCCAGCAGTACAGAGCTGAACACTGAAGCTTTCTTT
CASSTELNTEAFF
>NA|NA|TRBV5-1|TRBJ2-1|11
TGCGCCAGCAGCTTGGGTACAGAGCAGTTCTTC
CASSLGTEQFF
>NA|few|TRBV7-9|TRBJ1-1|12
TGTGCCAGCAGCTTAGGCGGGATTGACGCTTTCTTT
CASSLGGIDAFF
>TRBD2|NA|TRBV9|TRBJ2-1|16
TGTGCCAGCAGCGTAACTAGCGGACCGCGCCCCAATGAGCAGTTCTTC
CASSVTSGPRPNEQFF
>TRBD1|NA|TRBV5-4|TRBJ1-1|15
TGTGCCAGCAGCTTGGACAGGGGGATCCCTACTGAAGCTTTCTTT
CASSLDRGIPTEAFF
>NA|NA|TRBV9|TRBJ2-7|15
TGTGCCAGCAGCGTAGAGGGACAAATCTCCTACGAGCAGTACTTC
CASSVEGQISYEQYF
>NA|NA|TRBV7-9|TRBJ2-2|16
TGTGCCAGCAGCTATCGAAAGGGATTAGACACCGGGGAGCTGTTTTTT
CASSYRKGLDTGELFF
>TRBD1|NA|TRBV29-1|TRBJ2-4|14
TGCAGCGTTGCGGGACAGTCGATTGGTAACATTCAGTACTTC
CSVAGQSIGNIQYF
>NA|once|TRBV7-2|TRBJ2-5|15
TGTGCCAGCAGTGCCGGGCTCCTGTACCAAGAGACCCAGTACTTC
CASSAGLLYQETQYF
>TRBD1|NA|TRBV27|TRBJ2-1|14
TGTGCCAGCACTGGGGACAGGGGCTACAATGAGCAGTTCTTC
CASTGDRGYNEQFF
>TRBD1|NA|TRBV2|TRBJ2-5|18
TGTGCCAGCAGTGTCTCCTTCGGGCAGGGGGACCACCAAGAGACCCAGTACTTC
CASSVSFGQGDHQETQYF
>NA|NA|TRBV7-9|TRBJ1-2|14
TGTGCCAGCAGCTTCGTCCGGGCAAACTATGGCTACACCTTC
CASSFVRANYGYTF
>NA|NA|TRBV7-8|TRBJ2-4|12
TGTGCCAGCAGCACAGGACAAAACATTCAGTACTTC
CASSTGQNIQYF
>NA|NA|TRBV6-1|TRBJ1-2|13
TGTGCCAGCAGTGAAACCAGGGTCTGGGGCTACACCTTC
CASSETRVWGYTF
>TRBD1|NA|TRBV7-2|TRBJ2-7|14
TGTGCCAGCAGCTCGACCGGGACAGGGCACGAGCAGTACTTC
CASSSTGTGHEQYF